The 10 T cell receptor beta chains presented below share a single source sample, sequenced in a study of cytomegalovirus exposure and HLA in healthy donors. Profiled with immunoSEQ multiplex PCR; TCRdb holds only in-frame clones, not every one. This sample has some 56,000 clones, with 93% found just once. Material for sequencing was PBMCs. These receptors all come from a woman aged 18-35 years in good health and CMV-seropositive.

V and J are TRBV7-8 and TRBJ2-3; TRBD1 matches 7 bases. This CDR3 is built from 15 residues. Germline CDR1 is SGHVS and CDR2 is FQNEAQ. Germline trimming cut 5 bases from V and 4 bases from J; bases unmatched to any gene: 9. The CDR3 reads CASSPPRQGADTQYF. The CDR3 DNA follows: TGTGCCAGCAGCCCCCCCCGACAGGGTGCAGATACGCAGTATTTT. Full variable domain (missing parts from reference TRBV7-8 and TRBJ2-3): GAGVSQSPRYKVAKRGQDVALRCDPISGHVSLFWYQQALGQGPEFLTYFQNEAQLDKSGLPSDRFFAERPEGSVSTLKIQRTQQEDSAVYLCASSPPRQGADTQYFGPGTRLTVL.

The chain links TRBV11-2 to TRBJ2-7; 13 bases align to TRBD2. The CDR3 runs to 16 residues. With 0 bases clipped from V and 3 bases from J, the junction kept 2 bases outside the gene matches. In germline, CDR1 is SGHAT, CDR2 FQNNGV. The CDR3 DNA follows: TGTGCCAGCAGCTTAGACCGGACTAGCGGGGGCTACGAGCAGTACTTC. It translates to CASSLDRTSGGYEQYF.

This clone occurred a few times. The chain is built from TRBV4-3 and TRBJ1-2; no firm D call. The length of the CDR3 is 14 residues. V was cut by 1 base and J by 4 bases, with 10 bases left in between. Germline assignment: CDR1 LGHNA and CDR2 YSLEER. CDR3 in DNA: TGCGCCAGCAGCCAAGTTGACAAAAGCTATGGCTACACCTTC. As protein: CASSQVDKSYGYTF.

The genes are TRBV28 and TRBJ1-3; D is undetermined. Germline lookup yields CDR1 MDHEN and CDR2 SYDVKM. CDR3 length: 14 amino acids. V shed 7 bases and J shed 0 bases, with 10 bases lying between them. The DNA of the CDR3 is TGTGCCAGCACCCTGACACTCTCTGGAAACACCATATATTTT. Amino acids: CASTLTLSGNTIYF. The variable domain in full, completed from reference TRBV28 and TRBJ1-3, reads DVKVTQSSRYLVKRTGEKVFLECVQDMDHENMFWYRQDPGLGLRLIYFSYDVKMKEKGDIPEGYSVSREKKERFSLILESASTNQTSMYLCASTLTLSGNTIYFGEGSWLTVV.

The chain carries TRBV6-6 and TRBJ1-1; no clear D. Germline CDR1 reads MNHNY; CDR2 reads SVGAGI (reference sequence). The CDR3 length is 13 residues. V was shortened by 4 bases and J by 0 bases, with 6 bases between the two germline ends. CDR3 loop: CASSSHMNTEAFF. The CDR3 nucleotides are TGTGCCAGCAGTTCTCACATGAACACTGAAGCTTTCTTT.

The chain links TRBV27 to TRBJ2-7, with TRBD2 matching 7 bases. With V trimmed by 1 base and J by 5 bases, 2 bases remained unmatched. From germline, CDR1 is MNHEY and CDR2 SMNVEV (reference sequence). The CDR3 is 13 residues long. The CDR3, as DNA: TGTGCCAGCAGTTTATTGCGGGGGAACGAGCAGTACTTC. Amino acid sequence: CASSLLRGNEQYF.

For the CDR3, the DNA is TGTGCCAGTAGCCGAGCCGGGGTCGACCTTTATGGCTACACCTTC. This encodes CASSRAGVDLYGYTF. The chain is built from TRBV19 and TRBJ1-2; D ambiguous. This CDR3 is built from 15 residues. The germline CDR1 and CDR2 sequences are LNHDA and SQIVND (reference sequence). V was clipped by 6 bases and J by 5 bases, with 19 bases between them. The full variable domain, completed using reference TRBV19 and TRBJ1-2, is DGGITQSPKYLFRKEGQNVTLSCEQNLNHDAMYWYRQDPGQGLRLIYYSQIVNDFQKGDIAEGYSVSREKKESFPLTVTSAQKNPTAFYLCASSRAGVDLYGYTFGSGTRLTVV.

V usage is TRBV9 and J usage is TRBJ2-2; D might be TRBD1 (6 bases). Germline CDR1 and CDR2: SGDLS and YYNGEE. V was pared by 4 bases and J by 0 bases, with 10 bases between. The CDR3 is made up of 15 amino acids. The CDR3 is CASSPRTANTGELFF. As DNA, the CDR3 is TGTGCCAGCAGCCCCCGGACAGCGAACACCGGGGAGCTGTTTTTT.

The rearrangement uses TRBV7-9 and TRBJ1-3; D is possibly TRBD1 (6 bases). Germline V gene lookup returns CDR1 SEHNR and CDR2 FQNEAQ (reference sequence). The length of the CDR3 is 14 residues. The V gene lost 3 bases and the J gene lost 5 bases, with 11 bases spanning the gap. The DNA for the CDR3 is TGTGCCAGCAGCTTGTACAGGGAAAGAAACACCATATATTTT. Amino acid sequence: CASSLYRERNTIYF.

The rearrangement links TRBV5-1 to TRBJ2-5; TRBD2 is a possible D gene (6 bases). CDR3 length: 15 amino acids. From germline, CDR1 is SGHRS and CDR2 YFSETQ. V was pared by 2 bases and J by 1 base, with 12 bases between. CDR3 sequence (DNA): TGCGCCAGCAGCTTTATAGGAGGGTTCCAAGAGACCCAGTACTTC. This sequence encodes CASSFIGGFQETQYF.